Shown below are 20 T cell receptor beta chains from a single sample sequenced in a study of patients and donors after allogeneic stem cell transplantation. TCRdb reprocessed the RT-PCR reads with MiXCR, giving one entry per CDR3 protein. Of about 210,000 distinct CDR3 sequences listed, about 38% are singletons. Sequencing input: blood, either unsorted or a sorted T cell fraction (not recorded which). These TCRs come from a human donor who was either an allogeneic HSCT recipient or a stem cell or donor lymphocyte infusion donor (not recorded which). It is not recorded whose cells these are; they may come from a transplant donor.

The table lists this clonotype with a few counts. The chain is built from TRBV2 and TRBJ2-7; D ambiguous. V lost 3 bases, J lost 9 bases, and 9 bases lay in between. The germline V gene encodes CDR1 SNHLY and CDR2 FYNNEI. This CDR3 comprises 11 residues. In DNA form, the CDR3 reads TGTGCCAGCAGTGATCCCAATATGCAGTACTTC. Residues: CASSDPNMQYF.

The sample holds a few counts of this clonotype. The gene calls are TRBV13 and TRBJ1-1; D gene uncertain. Trimming stripped 3 bases from V and 2 bases from J, with 7 bases between. CDR3 length: 13 amino acids. Per the germline V gene, CDR1 is PRHDT and CDR2 is FYEKMQ (reference sequence). CDR3 DNA sequence: TGTGCCAGCAGCTTGTCAGTTAACACTGAAGCTTTCTTT. This gives the protein CASSLSVNTEAFF.

This clonotype was counted between two and nine times. The V and J genes are TRBV6-6 and TRBJ1-4; possibly TRBD1 for D (5 bases). V shed 2 bases and J shed 2 bases, with 9 bases lying between them. From germline, CDR1 is MNHNY and CDR2 SVGAGI (reference sequence). CDR3 length: 15 amino acids. The CDR3 is CASSYHDSTNEKLFF. CDR3 nucleotide sequence: TGTGCCAGCAGTTACCATGACAGCACTAATGAAAAACTGTTTTTT.

CDR3 loop: CASSESGPHQPQHF. In DNA form, the CDR3 reads TGTGCCAGCAGTGAATCGGGACCACATCAGCCCCAGCATTTT. The J gene is TRBJ1-5, the V gene TRBV25-1, with a tentative D call TRBD1 (5 bases). Trimming left V 1 base short and J 5 bases short, with 9 bases between. This CDR3 has 14 residues. Germline V gene data show CDR1 as MGHDK and CDR2 as SYGVNS. The whole variable domain, filled in from reference TRBV25-1 and TRBJ1-5, reads EADIYQTPRYLVIGTGKKITLECSQTMGHDKMYWYQQDPGMELHLIHYSYGVNSTEKGDLSSESTVSRIRTEHFPLTLESARPSHTSQYLCASSESGPHQPQHFGDGTRLSIL.

This chain uses TRBV12-3 or TRBV12-4 with TRBJ1-3, with D hard to call. Trimming left V 3 bases short and J 4 bases short, with 16 bases between. The CDR3 totals 16 residues. The CDR3 loop is CASSFSARALGNTIYF. The CDR3 region has the DNA TGTGCCAGCAGTTTTTCCGCAAGGGCTCTAGGAAACACCATATATTTT.

V gene TRBV20-1 combines with J gene TRBJ2-7; D is undetermined. This CDR3 is built from 15 residues. Trimming shortened V by 0 bases and J by 0 bases, and 12 bases separated the two germline ends. Germline V lookup: CDR1 DFQATT, CDR2 SNEGSKA (reference sequence). The CDR3 nucleotides read TGCAGTGCTAGAGAGTGGCGGATACGCTCCTACGAGCAGTACTTC. Translation: CSAREWRIRSYEQYF.

This clonotype turned up a few times. The rearrangement uses TRBV20-1 and TRBJ1-5, with 8 bases identical to TRBD1. The CDR3 totals 17 residues. The V gene's germline CDR1 is DFQATT and CDR2 SNEGSKA (reference sequence). The junction had 15 bases not matched to a gene; V was cut back by 3 bases and J by 5 bases. The CDR3 loop reads CSASGNYGTGKDQPQHF. The CDR3 DNA sequence: TGCAGTGCTAGTGGTAATTACGGGACAGGAAAGGATCAGCCCCAGCATTTT.

This clonotype was seen a handful of times. This chain joins TRBV12-3 or TRBV12-4 and TRBJ1-5, with D uncertain. The germline V and J ends were trimmed by 9 bases and 3 bases, with 18 bases remaining between them. The CDR3 totals 15 residues. The CDR3, as DNA: TGTGCCAGTCGTACCTTGGGGAGTACCAATCAGCCCCAGCATTTT. It translates to CASRTLGSTNQPQHF.

This clonotype was observed a handful of times. The chain couples TRBV12-3 or TRBV12-4 to TRBJ1-1; a weak D match, TRBD1 (5 bases). The CDR3 covers 15 residues. Between the trimmed V and J ends, which lost 1 base and 4 bases, there was a span of 13 bases. CDR3 DNA: TGTGCCAGCAGTTTAGTGGCAGGGATGGGCACTGAAGCTTTCTTT. Its protein product is CASSLVAGMGTEAFF.

The chain combines TRBV11-2 with TRBJ1-5; tentatively, D is TRBD1 (5 bases). The CDR3 contains 17 residues. Per germline, CDR1 SGHAT and CDR2 FQNNGV. The V end was cut by 5 bases, the J end by 6 bases, with 23 bases between. The CDR3 bases are TGTGCCAGCAGCGACGGTCGGGGCGCGAAGGATGCTCAGCCCCAGCATTTT. Protein product: CASSDGRGAKDAQPQHF.

The rearrangement links TRBV6-4 to TRBJ2-2, with TRBD2 identical over 11 bases. This CDR3 has 14 residues. V lost 5 bases and J lost 6; bases outside the gene matches: 2. The germline V gene encodes CDR1 MRHNA and CDR2 SNTAGT. CDR3 amino acids: CASSLGLAAGELFF. The CDR3 bases are TGTGCCAGCAGTCTGGGACTAGCGGCCGGGGAGCTGTTTTTT.

This sequence joins TRBV12-3 or TRBV12-4 and TRBJ2-2, with D tentatively TRBD1 (5 bases). The germline V and J ends were trimmed by 6 bases and 6 bases, with 11 bases remaining between them. CDR3 size: 13 residues. The CDR3 region is CASRGRLAGELFF. CDR3 DNA: TGTGCCAGCAGGGGGCGGTTAGCCGGGGAGCTGTTTTTT.

The chain links TRBV5-1 to TRBJ1-3; D ambiguous. From germline, CDR1 is SGHRS and CDR2 YFSETQ. The CDR3 is 18 residues long. With 0 bases removed from V and 0 bases from J, the gap between germline ends came to 16 bases. Here the CDR3 reads CASSLDVSGISSGNTIYF. The CDR3, as DNA: TGCGCCAGCAGCTTGGACGTCAGCGGAATCAGCTCTGGAAACACCATATATTTT. Looking up the rest from reference TRBV5-1 and TRBJ1-3 gives the full variable domain: KAGVTQTPRYLIKTRGQQVTLSCSPISGHRSVSWYQQTPGQGLQFLFEYFSETQRNKGNFPGRFSGRQFSNSRSEMNVSTLELGDSALYLCASSLDVSGISSGNTIYFGEGSWLTVV.

This clonotype has more than one count but fewer than ten. This chain joins TRBV10-3 and TRBJ1-6; D might be TRBD1 (5 bases). V dropped 3 bases and J dropped 10 bases, with 13 bases sitting between them. The CDR3 runs 14 residues. Germline loops: CDR1 ENHRY, CDR2 SYGVKD. For the CDR3, the DNA is TGTGCCATCAGTGATAGTCTGGGACCGTCACCCCTCCACTTT. This translates into CAISDSLGPSPLHF.

This chain connects TRBV6-2 or TRBV6-3 to TRBJ1-2; the D is unclear. This CDR3 is 16 amino acids long. CDR1 and CDR2 from the germline V gene are MNHEY and SVGEGT. V was clipped by 5 bases and J by 0 bases, with 16 bases between them. The CDR3 region is CASSPRTFTSNYGYTF. The CDR3 bases are TGTGCCAGCAGTCCGAGGACCTTTACCTCTAACTATGGCTACACCTTC.

The chain employs TRBV5-1 and TRBJ1-2; 8 bases map to TRBD1. The J segment lost 7 bases and the V segment lost 0 bases, leaving 5 bases of the junction unmatched. This CDR3 region has 14 residues. Germline V gives CDR1 SGHRS, CDR2 YFSETQ. In nucleotides, the CDR3 is TGCGCCAGCAGCTTGGTAGGACAGGGCTTTGGCTACACCTTC. Its protein product is CASSLVGQGFGYTF. The variable domain in full, completed from reference TRBV5-1 and TRBJ1-2, reads KAGVTQTPRYLIKTRGQQVTLSCSPISGHRSVSWYQQTPGQGLQFLFEYFSETQRNKGNFPGRFSGRQFSNSRSEMNVSTLELGDSALYLCASSLVGQGFGYTFGSGTRLTVV.

The rearrangement links TRBV16 to TRBJ1-5; D might be TRBD1 (5 bases). In germline, CDR1 is KGHSY, CDR2 FQNENV. This CDR3 spans 15 amino acids. V shed 2 bases and J shed 4 bases, with 12 bases lying between them. CDR3 amino acids: CASSQLDSTNQPQHF. The CDR3 DNA is TGTGCCAGCAGCCAACTAGACAGCACAAATCAGCCCCAGCATTTT.

The chain couples TRBV5-1 to TRBJ2-5, with TRBD1 matching 7 bases. With 0 bases clipped from V and 14 bases from J, the junction kept 4 bases outside the gene matches. Germline values: CDR1 SGHRS, CDR2 YFSETQ. The CDR3 has 11 residues. The CDR3 region is CASSLEGAEYF. The CDR3 DNA follows: TGCGCCAGCAGCTTGGAGGGGGCCGAATACTTC.

The chain is built from TRBV4-1 and TRBJ1-1, with TRBD1 identical over 7 bases. The CDR3 extends over 17 amino acids. The J segment lost 0 bases and the V segment lost 1 base, leaving 8 bases of the junction unmatched. Germline V CDR1 and CDR2: MGHRA, YSYEKL. In nucleotides, the CDR3 is TGCGCCAGCAGCCAAGTTATCTCAGGGGGGATGAACACTGAAGCTTTCTTT. Protein: CASSQVISGGMNTEAFF.

The J gene is TRBJ1-3, the V gene TRBV19; maybe TRBD1 (6 bases). Germline loops: CDR1 LNHDA, CDR2 SQIVND (reference sequence). This CDR3 region has 14 residues. Trimming cost V 9 bases and J 2 bases, with 14 bases left between them. The CDR3 bases are TGTGCCAGCCAACCCGGGGGGCCTGGAAACACCATATATTTT. Translating gives CASQPGGPGNTIYF.